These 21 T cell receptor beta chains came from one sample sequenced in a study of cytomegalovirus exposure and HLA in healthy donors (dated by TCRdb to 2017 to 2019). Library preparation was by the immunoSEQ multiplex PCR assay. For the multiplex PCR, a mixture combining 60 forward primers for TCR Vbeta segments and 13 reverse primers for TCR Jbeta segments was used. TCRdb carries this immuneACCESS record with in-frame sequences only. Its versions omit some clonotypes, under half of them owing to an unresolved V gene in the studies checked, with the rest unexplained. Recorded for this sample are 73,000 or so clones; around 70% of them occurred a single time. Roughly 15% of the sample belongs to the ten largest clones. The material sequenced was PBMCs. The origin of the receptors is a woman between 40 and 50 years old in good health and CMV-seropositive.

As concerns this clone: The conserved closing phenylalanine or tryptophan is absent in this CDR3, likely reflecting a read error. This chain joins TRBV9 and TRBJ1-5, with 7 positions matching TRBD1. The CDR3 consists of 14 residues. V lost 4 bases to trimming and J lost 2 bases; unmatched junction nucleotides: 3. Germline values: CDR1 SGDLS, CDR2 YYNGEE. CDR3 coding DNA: TGTGCCAGCAGCTTCACAGGGGGCAATCAGCCCCAGCATCTT. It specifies CASSFTGGNQPQHL.

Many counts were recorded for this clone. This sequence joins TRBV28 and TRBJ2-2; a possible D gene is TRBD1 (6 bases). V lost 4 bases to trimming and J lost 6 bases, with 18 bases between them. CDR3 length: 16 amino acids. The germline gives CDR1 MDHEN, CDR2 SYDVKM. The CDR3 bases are TGTGCCAGCAGTTACGTAGATCACAGGGCGGCCGGGGAGCTGTTTTTT. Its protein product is CASSYVDHRAAGELFF.

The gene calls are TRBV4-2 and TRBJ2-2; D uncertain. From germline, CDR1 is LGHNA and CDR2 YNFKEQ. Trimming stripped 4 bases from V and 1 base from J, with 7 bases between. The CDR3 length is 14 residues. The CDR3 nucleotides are TGTGCCAGCAGCCTTTCCGTGAACACCGGGGAGCTGTTTTTT. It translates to CASSLSVNTGELFF.

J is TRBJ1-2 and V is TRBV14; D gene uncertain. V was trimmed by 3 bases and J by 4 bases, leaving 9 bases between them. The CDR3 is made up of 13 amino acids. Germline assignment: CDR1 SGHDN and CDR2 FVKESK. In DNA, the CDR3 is TGTGCCAGCAGCCACGATCCCGGCTATGGCTACACCTTC. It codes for CASSHDPGYGYTF.

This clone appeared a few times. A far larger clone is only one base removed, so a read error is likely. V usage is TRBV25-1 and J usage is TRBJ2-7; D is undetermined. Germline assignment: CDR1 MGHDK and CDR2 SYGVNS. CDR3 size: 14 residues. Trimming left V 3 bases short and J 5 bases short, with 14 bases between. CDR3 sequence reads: CASSDWAVGDEQYF. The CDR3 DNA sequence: TGTGCCAGCAGTGATTGGGCTGTCGGTGACGAGCAGTACTTC.

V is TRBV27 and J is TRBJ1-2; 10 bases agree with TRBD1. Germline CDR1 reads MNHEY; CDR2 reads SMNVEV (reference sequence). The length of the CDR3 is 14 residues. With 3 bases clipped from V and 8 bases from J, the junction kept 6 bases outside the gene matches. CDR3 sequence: CASSFRQGAGGYTF. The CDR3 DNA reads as TGTGCCAGCAGTTTTCGACAGGGGGCAGGAGGCTACACCTTC.

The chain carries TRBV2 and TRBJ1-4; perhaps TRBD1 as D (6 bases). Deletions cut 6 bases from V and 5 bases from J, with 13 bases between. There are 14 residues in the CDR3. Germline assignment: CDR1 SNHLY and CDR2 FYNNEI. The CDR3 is CASSRDILNEKLFF. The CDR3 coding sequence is TGTGCCAGCAGCCGGGACATTTTGAATGAAAAACTGTTTTTT. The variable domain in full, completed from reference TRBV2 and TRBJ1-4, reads EPEVTQTPSHQVTQMGQEVILRCVPISNHLYFYWYRQILGQKVEFLVSFYNNEISEKSEIFDDQFSVERPDGSNFTLKIRSTKLEDSAMYFCASSRDILNEKLFFGSGTQLSVL.

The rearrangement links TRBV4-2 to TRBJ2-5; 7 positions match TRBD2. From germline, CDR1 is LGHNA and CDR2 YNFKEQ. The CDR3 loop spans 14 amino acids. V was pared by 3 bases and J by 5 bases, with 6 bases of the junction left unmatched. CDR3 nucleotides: TGTGCCAGCAGCCAGGGGGGGAGTGGGGAGACCCAGTACTTC. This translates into CASSQGGSGETQYF.

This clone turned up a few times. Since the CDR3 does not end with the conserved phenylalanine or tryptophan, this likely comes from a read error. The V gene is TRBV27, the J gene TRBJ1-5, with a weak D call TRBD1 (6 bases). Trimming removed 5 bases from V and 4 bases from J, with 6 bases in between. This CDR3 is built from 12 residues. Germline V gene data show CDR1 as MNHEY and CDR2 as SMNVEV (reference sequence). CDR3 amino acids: CASSTGNQPQHV. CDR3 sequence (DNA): TGTGCCAGCAGTACAGGGAATCAGCCCCAGCATGTT.

CDR3 loop: CAISEVGGGETQYF. The CDR3 coding sequence is TGTGCCATCAGTGAGGTGGGCGGGGGTGAGACCCAGTACTTC. The chain joins TRBV10-3 to TRBJ2-5; 7 bases fit TRBD2. V lost 2 bases to trimming and J lost 5 bases; unmatched junction nucleotides: 5. The germline V gene encodes CDR1 ENHRY and CDR2 SYGVKD. The CDR3 is made up of 14 amino acids.

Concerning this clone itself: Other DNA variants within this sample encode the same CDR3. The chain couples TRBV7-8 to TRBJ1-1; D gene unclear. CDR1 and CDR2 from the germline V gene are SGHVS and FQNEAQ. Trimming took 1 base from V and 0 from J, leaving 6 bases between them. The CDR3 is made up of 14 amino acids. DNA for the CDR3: TGTGCCAGCAGCTTAGAACGGGTGAACACTGAAGCTTTCTTT. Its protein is CASSLERVNTEAFF. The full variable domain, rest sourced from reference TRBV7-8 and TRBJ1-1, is GAGVSQSPRYKVAKRGQDVALRCDPISGHVSLFWYQQALGQGPEFLTYFQNEAQLDKSGLPSDRFFAERPEGSVSTLKIQRTQQEDSAVYLCASSLERVNTEAFFGQGTRLTVV.

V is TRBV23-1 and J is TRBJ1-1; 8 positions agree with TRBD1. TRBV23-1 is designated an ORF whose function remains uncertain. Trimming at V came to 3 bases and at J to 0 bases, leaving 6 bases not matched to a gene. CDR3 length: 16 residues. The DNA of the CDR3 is TGCGCCAGCAGTCAGAAACAGGGGGGCATGAACACTGAAGCTTTCTTT. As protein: CASSQKQGGMNTEAFF.

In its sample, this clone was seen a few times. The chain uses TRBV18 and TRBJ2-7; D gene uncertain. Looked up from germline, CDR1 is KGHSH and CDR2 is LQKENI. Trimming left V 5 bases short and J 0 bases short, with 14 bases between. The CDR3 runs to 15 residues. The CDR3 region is CASSSFAGYSYEQYF. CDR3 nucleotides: TGTGCCAGCTCATCTTTTGCAGGTTACTCCTACGAGCAGTACTTC.

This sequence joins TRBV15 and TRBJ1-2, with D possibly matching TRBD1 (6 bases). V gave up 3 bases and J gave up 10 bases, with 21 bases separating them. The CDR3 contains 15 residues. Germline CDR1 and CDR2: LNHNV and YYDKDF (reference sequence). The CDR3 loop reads CATSSHLGSGVDYTF. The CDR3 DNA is TGTGCCACCAGCAGCCACCTGGGGTCAGGGGTGGACTACACCTTC. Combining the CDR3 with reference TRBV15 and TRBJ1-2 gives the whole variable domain DAMVIQNPRYQVTQFGKPVTLSCSQTLNHNVMYWYQQKSSQAPKLLFHYYDKDFNNEADTPDNFQSRRPNTSFCFLDIRSPGLGDTAMYLCATSSHLGSGVDYTFGSGTRLTVV.

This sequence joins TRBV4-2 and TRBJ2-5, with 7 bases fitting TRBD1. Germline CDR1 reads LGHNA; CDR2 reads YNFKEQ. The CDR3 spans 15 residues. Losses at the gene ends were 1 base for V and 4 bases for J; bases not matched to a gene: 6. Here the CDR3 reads CASSQARDSLETQYF. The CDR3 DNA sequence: TGTGCCAGCAGCCAAGCCCGGGACAGTTTAGAGACCCAGTACTTC.

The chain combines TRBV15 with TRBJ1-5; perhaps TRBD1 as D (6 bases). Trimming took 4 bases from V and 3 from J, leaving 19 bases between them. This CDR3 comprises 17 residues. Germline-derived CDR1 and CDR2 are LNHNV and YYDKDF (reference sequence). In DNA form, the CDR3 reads TGTGCCACCAGCAACCTAGGGGCAGGGGCGAACAATCAGCCCCAGCATTTT. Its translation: CATSNLGAGANNQPQHF.

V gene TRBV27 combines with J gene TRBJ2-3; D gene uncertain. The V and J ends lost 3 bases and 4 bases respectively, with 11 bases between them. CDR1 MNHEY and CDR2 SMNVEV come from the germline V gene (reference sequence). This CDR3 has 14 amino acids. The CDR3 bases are TGTGCCAGCAGTTTCGCGGAAGGCGCAGATACGCAGTATTTT. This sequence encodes CASSFAEGADTQYF.

The CDR3 sequence is CASSRLQGPHTF. The CDR3 coding sequence is TGTGCCAGCAGTCGTCTTCAGGGGCCCCACACCTTC. V usage is TRBV27 and J usage is TRBJ1-2; possible D gene TRBD1, 6 bases. Between the trimmed V and J ends, which lost 5 bases and 12 bases, there was a span of 16 bases. The CDR3 runs 12 residues. The germline V gene has CDR1 MNHEY and CDR2 SMNVEV (reference sequence).

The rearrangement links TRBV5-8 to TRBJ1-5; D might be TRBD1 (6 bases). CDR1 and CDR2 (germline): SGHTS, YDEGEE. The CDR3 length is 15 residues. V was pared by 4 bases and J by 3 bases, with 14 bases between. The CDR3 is CASSEGVADNQPQHF. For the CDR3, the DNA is TGTGCCAGCAGCGAGGGGGTGGCTGACAATCAGCCCCAGCATTTT. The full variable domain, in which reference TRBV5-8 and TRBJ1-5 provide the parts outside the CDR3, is EAGVTQSPTHLIKTRGQQATLRCSPISGHTSVYWYQQALGLGLQFLLWYDEGEERNRGNFPPRFSGRQFPNYSSELNVNALELEDSALYLCASSEGVADNQPQHFGDGTRLSIL.

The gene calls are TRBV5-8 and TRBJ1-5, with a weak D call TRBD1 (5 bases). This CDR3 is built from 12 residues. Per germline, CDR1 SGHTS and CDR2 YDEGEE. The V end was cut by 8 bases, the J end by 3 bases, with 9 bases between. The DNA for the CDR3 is TGTGCCAGTCAGGGCCTCAATCAGCCCCAGCATTTT. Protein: CASQGLNQPQHF.

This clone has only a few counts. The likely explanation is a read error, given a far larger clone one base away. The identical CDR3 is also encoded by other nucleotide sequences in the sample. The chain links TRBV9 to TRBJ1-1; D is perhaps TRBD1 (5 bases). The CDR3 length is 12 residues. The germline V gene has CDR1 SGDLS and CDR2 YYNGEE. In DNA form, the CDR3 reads TGTGCAAGCACCTCAATAACAGGAGAAGCTTTCTTT. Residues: CASTSITGEAFF.